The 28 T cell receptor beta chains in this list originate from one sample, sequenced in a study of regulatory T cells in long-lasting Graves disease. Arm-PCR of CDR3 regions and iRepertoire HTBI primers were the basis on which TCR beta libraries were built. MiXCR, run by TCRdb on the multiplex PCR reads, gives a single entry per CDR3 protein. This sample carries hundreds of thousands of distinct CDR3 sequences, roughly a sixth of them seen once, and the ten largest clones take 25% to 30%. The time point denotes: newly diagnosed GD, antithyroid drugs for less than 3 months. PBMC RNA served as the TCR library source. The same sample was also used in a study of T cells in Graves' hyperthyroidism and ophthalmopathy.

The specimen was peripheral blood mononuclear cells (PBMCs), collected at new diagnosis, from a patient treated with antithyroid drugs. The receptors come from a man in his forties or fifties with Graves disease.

The CDR3 sequence: CSARWQGTYEQYF. CDR3 sequence (DNA): TGCAGTGCTCGGTGGCAGGGAACCTACGAGCAGTACTTC. The chain joins TRBV20-1 to TRBJ2-7; D is possibly TRBD1 (5 bases). Germline V gene sequence: CDR1 DFQATT, CDR2 SNEGSKA (reference sequence). CDR3 length: 13 amino acids. V lost 5 bases and J lost 2, with 13 bases in between.

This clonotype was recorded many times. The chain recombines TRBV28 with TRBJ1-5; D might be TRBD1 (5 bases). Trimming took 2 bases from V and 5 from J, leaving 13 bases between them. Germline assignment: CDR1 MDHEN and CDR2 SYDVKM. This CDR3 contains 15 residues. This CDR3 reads CASSLPGQEDQPQHF. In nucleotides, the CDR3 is TGTGCCAGCAGTTTACCAGGGCAGGAAGATCAGCCCCAGCATTTT.

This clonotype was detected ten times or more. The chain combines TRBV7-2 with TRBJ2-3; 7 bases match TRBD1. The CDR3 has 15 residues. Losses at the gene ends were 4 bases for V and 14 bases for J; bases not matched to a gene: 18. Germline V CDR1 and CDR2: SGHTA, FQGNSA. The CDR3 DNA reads TGTGCCAGCAGCTCGCCGGGACAGCGCTATACGCAGTGGTATTTT. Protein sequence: CASSSPGQRYTQWYF. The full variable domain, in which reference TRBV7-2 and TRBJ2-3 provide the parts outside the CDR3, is GAGVSQSPSNKVTEKGKDVELRCDPISGHTALYWYRQSLGQGLEFLIYFQGNSAPDKSGLPSDRFSAERTGGSVSTLTIQRTQQEDSAVYLCASSSPGQRYTQWYFGPGTRLTVL.

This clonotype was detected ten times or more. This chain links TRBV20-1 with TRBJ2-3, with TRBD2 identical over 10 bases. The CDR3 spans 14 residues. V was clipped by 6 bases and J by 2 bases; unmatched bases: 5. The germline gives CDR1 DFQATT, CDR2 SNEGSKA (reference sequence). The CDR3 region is CSAERGGHTDTQYF. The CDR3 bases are TGCAGTGCGGAGCGGGGGGGCCACACAGATACGCAGTATTTT.

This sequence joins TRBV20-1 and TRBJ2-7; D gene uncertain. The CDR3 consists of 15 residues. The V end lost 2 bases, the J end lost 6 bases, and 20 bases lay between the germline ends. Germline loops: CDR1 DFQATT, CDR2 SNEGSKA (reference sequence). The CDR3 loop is CSARTQAALNSEQYF. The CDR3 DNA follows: TGCAGTGCTAGAACTCAGGCGGCGCTCAACAGCGAGCAGTACTTC.

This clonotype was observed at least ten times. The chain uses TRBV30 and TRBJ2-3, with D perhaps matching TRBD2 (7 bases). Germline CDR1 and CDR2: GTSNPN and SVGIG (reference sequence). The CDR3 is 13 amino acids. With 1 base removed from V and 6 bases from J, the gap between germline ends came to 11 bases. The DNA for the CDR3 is TGTGCCTGGAGTGCGGGGGGCCCGGATACGCAGTATTTT. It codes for CAWSAGGPDTQYF.

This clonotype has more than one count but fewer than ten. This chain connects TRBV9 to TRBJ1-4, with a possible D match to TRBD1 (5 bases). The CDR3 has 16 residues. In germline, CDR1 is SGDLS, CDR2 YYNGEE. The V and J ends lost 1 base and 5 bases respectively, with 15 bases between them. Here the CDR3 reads CASSVSWGARNEKLFF. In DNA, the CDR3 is TGTGCCAGCAGCGTATCTTGGGGCGCTCGCAATGAAAAACTGTTTTTT.

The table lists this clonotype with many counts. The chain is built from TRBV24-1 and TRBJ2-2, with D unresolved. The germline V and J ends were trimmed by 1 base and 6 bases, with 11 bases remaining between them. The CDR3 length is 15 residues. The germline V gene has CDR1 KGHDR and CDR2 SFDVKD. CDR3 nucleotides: TGTGCCACCAGTGATTTCCATATGGGCGCCGGGGAGCTGTTTTTT. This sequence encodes CATSDFHMGAGELFF.

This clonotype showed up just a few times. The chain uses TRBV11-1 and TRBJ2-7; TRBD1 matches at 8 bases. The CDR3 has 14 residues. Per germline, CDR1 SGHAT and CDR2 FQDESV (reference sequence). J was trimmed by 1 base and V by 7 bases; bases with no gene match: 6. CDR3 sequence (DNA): TGTGCCAGCACCCCAGGGGGCGCGTCCTACGAGCAGTACTTC. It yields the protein CASTPGGASYEQYF. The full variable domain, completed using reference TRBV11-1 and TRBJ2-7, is EAEVAQSPRYKITEKSQAVAFWCDPISGHATLYWYRQILGQGPELLVQFQDESVVDDSQLPKDRFSAERLKGVDSTLKIQPAELGDSAMYLCASTPGGASYEQYFGPGTRLTVT.

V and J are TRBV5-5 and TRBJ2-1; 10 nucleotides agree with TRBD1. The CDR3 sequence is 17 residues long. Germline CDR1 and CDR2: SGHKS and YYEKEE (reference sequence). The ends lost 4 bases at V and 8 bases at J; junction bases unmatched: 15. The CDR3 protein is CASSRGVGQGIRDEQFF. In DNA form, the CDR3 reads TGTGCCAGCAGCAGAGGGGTGGGACAGGGGATAAGGGATGAGCAGTTCTTC. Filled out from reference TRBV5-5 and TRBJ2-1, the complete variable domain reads DAGVTQSPTHLIKTRGQQVTLRCSPISGHKSVSWYQQVLGQGPQFIFQYYEKEERGRGNFPDRFSARQFPNYSSELNVNALLLGDSALYLCASSRGVGQGIRDEQFFGPGTRLTVL.

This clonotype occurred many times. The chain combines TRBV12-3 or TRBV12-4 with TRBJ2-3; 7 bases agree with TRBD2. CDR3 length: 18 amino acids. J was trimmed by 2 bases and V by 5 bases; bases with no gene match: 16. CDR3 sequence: CASSPFLPGTTNTDTQYF. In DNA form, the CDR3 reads TGTGCCAGCAGTCCCTTCCTCCCCGGGACTACCAACACAGATACGCAGTATTTT.

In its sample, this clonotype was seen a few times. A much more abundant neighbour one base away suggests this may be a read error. Here the CDR3 reads CASTQGAEQFF. CDR3 in DNA: TGTGCCAGCACACAGGGAGCAGAGCAGTTCTTC. This chain links TRBV2 with TRBJ2-1; possible D gene TRBD1, 6 bases. In germline, CDR1 is SNHLY, CDR2 FYNNEI. This CDR3 has 11 amino acids. Trimming took off 7 bases at V and 10 bases at J, with 11 bases between the two ends.

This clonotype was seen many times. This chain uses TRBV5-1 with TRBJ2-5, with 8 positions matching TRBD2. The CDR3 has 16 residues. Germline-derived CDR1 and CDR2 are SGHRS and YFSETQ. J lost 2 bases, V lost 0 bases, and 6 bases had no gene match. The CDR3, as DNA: TGCGCCAGCAGCTTGGAGCCCCGGGGGGGGCAAGAGACCCAGTACTTC. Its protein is CASSLEPRGGQETQYF.

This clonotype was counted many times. The CDR3 protein is CASSLGSSHEQYF. CDR3 DNA: TGTGCCAGCAGCTTAGGCAGCAGCCACGAGCAGTACTTC. V is TRBV7-2 and J is TRBJ2-7; D call uncertain. Germline V gene sequence: CDR1 SGHTA, CDR2 FQGNSA. V gave up 1 base and J gave up 5 bases, with 9 bases separating them. The CDR3 runs to 13 residues.

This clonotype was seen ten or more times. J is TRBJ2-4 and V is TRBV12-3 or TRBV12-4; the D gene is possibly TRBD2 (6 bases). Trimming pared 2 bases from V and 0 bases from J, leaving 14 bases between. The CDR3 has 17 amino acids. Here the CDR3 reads CASSLNGGVLAKNIQYF. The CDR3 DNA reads TGTGCCAGCAGTTTAAACGGCGGGGTACTAGCCAAAAACATTCAGTACTTC.

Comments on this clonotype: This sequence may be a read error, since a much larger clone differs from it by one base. The CDR3 is CAGSFPGADTQYF. The CDR3 nucleotides read TGTGCCGGCAGTTTTCCGGGTGCAGATACGCAGTATTTT. The chain recombines TRBV12-3 or TRBV12-4 with TRBJ2-3; D ambiguous. The CDR3 contains 13 residues.

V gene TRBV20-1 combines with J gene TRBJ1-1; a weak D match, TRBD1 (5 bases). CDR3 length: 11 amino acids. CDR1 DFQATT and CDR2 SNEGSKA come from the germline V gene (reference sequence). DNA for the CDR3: TGCCTCGGGGCTCAGAACACTGAAGCTTTCTTT. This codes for CLGAQNTEAFF.

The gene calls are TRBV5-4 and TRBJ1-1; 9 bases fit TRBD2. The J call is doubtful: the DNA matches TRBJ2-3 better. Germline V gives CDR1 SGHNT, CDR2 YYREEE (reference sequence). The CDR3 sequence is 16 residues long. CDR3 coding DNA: TGTGCCAGCAGCTTTCCGGCGGGGGGGCAGGGAGATACGCAGTATTTT. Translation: CASSFPAGGQGDTQYF.

CDR3 in DNA: TGCGCCAGCCGCGGACTGGGACACTCTGGGGCCAACGTCCTGACTTTC. Protein sequence: CASRGLGHSGANVLTF. The rearrangement uses TRBV5-1 and TRBJ2-6, with D tentatively TRBD1 (6 bases). The germline CDR1 and CDR2 sequences are SGHRS and YFSETQ. The CDR3 length is 16 residues. V was trimmed by 7 bases and J by 0 bases, leaving 14 bases between them.

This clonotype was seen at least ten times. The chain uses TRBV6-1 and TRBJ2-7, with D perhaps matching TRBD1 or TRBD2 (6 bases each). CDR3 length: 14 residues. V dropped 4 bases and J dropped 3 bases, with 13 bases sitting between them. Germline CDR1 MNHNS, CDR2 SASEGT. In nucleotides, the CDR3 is TGTGCCAGCAGTGGGACACGGGGGCTCTACGAGCAGTACTTC. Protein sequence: CASSGTRGLYEQYF.

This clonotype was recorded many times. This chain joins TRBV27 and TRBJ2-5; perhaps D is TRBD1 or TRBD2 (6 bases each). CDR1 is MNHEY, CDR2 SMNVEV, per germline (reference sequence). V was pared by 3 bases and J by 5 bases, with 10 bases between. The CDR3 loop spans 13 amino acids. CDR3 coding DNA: TGTGCCAGCAGTTTGTCGGGGGCGGAGACCCAGTACTTC. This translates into CASSLSGAETQYF.

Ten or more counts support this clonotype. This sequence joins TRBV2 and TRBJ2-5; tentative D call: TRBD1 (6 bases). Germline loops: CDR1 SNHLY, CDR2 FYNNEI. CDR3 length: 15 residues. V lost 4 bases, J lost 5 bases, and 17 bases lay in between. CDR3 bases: TGTGCCAGCAGTGTTGTTTCAGGGGCCCCCGAGACCCAGTACTTC. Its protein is CASSVVSGAPETQYF.

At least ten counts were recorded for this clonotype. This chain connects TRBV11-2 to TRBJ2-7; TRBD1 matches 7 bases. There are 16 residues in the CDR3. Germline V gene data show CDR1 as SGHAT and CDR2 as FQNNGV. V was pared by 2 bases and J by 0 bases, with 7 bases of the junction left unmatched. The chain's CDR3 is CASSLSGGAISYEQYF. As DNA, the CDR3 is TGTGCCAGCAGCTTATCAGGGGGTGCCATCTCCTACGAGCAGTACTTC.

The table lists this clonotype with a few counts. CDR3 coding DNA: TGTGCCAGCACCTCTATCGGACAGGGGGCTAAAAGGCGGCAGTTCTTC. The encoded protein is CASTSIGQGAKRRQFF. The chain recombines TRBV28 with TRBJ2-1, with 11 bases aligning to TRBD1. The CDR3 has 16 residues. Germline lookup yields CDR1 MDHEN and CDR2 SYDVKM. With V trimmed by 7 bases and J by 12 bases, 17 bases remained unmatched.

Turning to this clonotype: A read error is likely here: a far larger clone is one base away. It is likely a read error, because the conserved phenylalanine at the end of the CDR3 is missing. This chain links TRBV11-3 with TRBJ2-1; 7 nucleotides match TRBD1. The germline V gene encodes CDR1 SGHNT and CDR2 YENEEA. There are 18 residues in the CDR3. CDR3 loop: CASSLARGRQVDYNEQFL. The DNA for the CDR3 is TGTGCCAGCAGTTTAGCGAGGGGGCGACAGGTAGATTACAATGAGCAGTTCCTC.

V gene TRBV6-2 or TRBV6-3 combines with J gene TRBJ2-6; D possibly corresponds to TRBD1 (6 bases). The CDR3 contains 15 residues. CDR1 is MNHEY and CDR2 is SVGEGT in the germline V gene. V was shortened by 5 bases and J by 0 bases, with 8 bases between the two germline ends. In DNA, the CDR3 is TGTGCCAGCAGTCGACAGGTCTCTGGGGCCAACGTCCTGACTTTC. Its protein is CASSRQVSGANVLTF.

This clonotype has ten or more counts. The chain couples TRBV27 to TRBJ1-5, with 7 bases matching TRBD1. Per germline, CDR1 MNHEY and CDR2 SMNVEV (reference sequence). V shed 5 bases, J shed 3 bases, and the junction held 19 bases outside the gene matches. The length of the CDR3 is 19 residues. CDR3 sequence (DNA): TGTGCCAGCAGTCTCTTTGGCTACTTGCCGGGACAGACCAATCAGCCCCAGCATTTT. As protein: CASSLFGYLPGQTNQPQHF.

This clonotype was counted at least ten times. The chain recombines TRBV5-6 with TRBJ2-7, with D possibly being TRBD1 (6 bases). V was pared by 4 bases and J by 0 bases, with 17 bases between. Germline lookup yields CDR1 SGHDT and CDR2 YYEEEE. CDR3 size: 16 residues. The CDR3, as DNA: TGTGCCAGCAGCAAAACGTCGGACAGATACTCCTACGAGCAGTACTTC. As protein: CASSKTSDRYSYEQYF.